The 22 T cell receptor beta chains in this list originate from one sample, sequenced in a study of blood T cell repertoires in COVID-19 (dated by TCRdb to 2018 to 2021). Receptor amplification or capture employed the immunoSEQ multiplex PCR assay. TCRdb mirrors the immuneACCESS table, restricted to in-frame sequences. Some clones are absent from its copies; in checked studies, under half trace to an unresolved V gene, and the reason for the others is unknown. The sample table records roughly 130,000 clones; about 85% of these occur just once. Roughly 1.8% of the sample goes to the ten largest clones. What was sequenced was peripheral blood. The receptor set was obtained from a man between 65 and 85 years old with acute or convalescent COVID-19.

V usage is TRBV9 and J usage is TRBJ1-1, with a weak D call TRBD1 (6 bases). V shed 4 bases and J shed 4 bases, with 14 bases lying between them. Germline loops: CDR1 SGDLS, CDR2 YYNGEE. This CDR3 region has 14 residues. The CDR3 sequence is CASSPTGRGTEAFF. For the CDR3, the DNA is TGTGCCAGCAGCCCGACAGGTAGGGGCACTGAAGCTTTCTTT.

The chain uses TRBV20-1 and TRBJ2-7, with D perhaps TRBD2 (5 bases). Germline V gene sequence: CDR1 DFQATT, CDR2 SNEGSKA (reference sequence). V lost 3 bases and J 3 bases, leaving 6 bases between the germline ends. The CDR3 sequence is 11 residues long. CDR3 nucleotides: TGCAGTGCTAGGGGGAGCTACGAGCAGTACTTC. Its protein product is CSARGSYEQYF.

This clone turned up a few times. The CDR3, as DNA: TGTGCCAGCAGCTTGAGAGGCTGGAACACTGAAGCTTTCTTT. Encoded protein: CASSLRGWNTEAFF. This chain connects TRBV5-6 to TRBJ1-1, with D uncertain. V shed 1 base and J shed 1 base, with 8 bases lying between them. Germline CDR1 and CDR2: SGHDT and YYEEEE. This CDR3 contains 14 residues.

Here the CDR3 reads CASSPGEFSSTDTQYF. The CDR3, as DNA: TGCGCCAGCAGCCCCGGGGAATTCTCTAGCACAGATACGCAGTATTTT. The V and J genes are TRBV5-1 and TRBJ2-3; weak D call: TRBD2 (5 bases). There are 16 residues in the CDR3. The germline V gene encodes CDR1 SGHRS and CDR2 YFSETQ. V was clipped by 4 bases and J by 0 bases, with 15 bases between them.

The chain recombines TRBV6-1 with TRBJ1-3; the D is unclear. The germline CDR1 and CDR2 sequences are MNHNS and SASEGT. This CDR3 is built from 15 residues. The V gene lost 1 base and the J gene lost 4 bases, with 11 bases spanning the gap. This CDR3 reads CASSEGGRSGNTIYF. CDR3 DNA sequence: TGTGCCAGCAGTGAAGGCGGGCGCTCCGGAAACACCATATATTTT.

The rearrangement links TRBV29-1 to TRBJ1-1, with 9 bases fitting TRBD1. The J segment lost 6 bases and the V segment lost 3 bases, leaving 8 bases of the junction unmatched. The length of the CDR3 is 14 residues. From germline, CDR1 is SQVTM and CDR2 ANQGSEA. CDR3 sequence: CSVDRTGGSAEAFF. The CDR3 coding sequence is TGCAGCGTTGACCGAACAGGGGGCAGCGCTGAAGCTTTCTTT.

This clone was recorded a few times. The chain employs TRBV2 and TRBJ2-2; 8 bases fit TRBD2. The CDR3 contains 16 residues. Losses at the gene ends were 3 bases for V and 3 bases for J; bases not matched to a gene: 6. Germline lookup yields CDR1 SNHLY and CDR2 FYNNEI. This CDR3 is CASSDGLAGYTGELFF. CDR3 sequence (DNA): TGTGCCAGCAGTGATGGTTTAGCGGGGTACACCGGGGAGCTGTTTTTT.

The chain combines TRBV6-5 with TRBJ1-6; 9 bases are a match to TRBD1. Germline loops: CDR1 MNHEY, CDR2 SVGAGI. With 5 bases clipped from V and 13 bases from J, the junction kept 12 bases outside the gene matches. The CDR3 runs 15 residues. CDR3 DNA: TGTGCCAGCAGTCCATCGCCGGGACAGGGAACTCCCCTCCACTTT. This encodes CASSPSPGQGTPLHF.

The chain joins TRBV28 to TRBJ1-1; a weak D match, TRBD1 (6 bases). This CDR3 comprises 15 residues. The V end lost 10 bases, the J end lost 2 bases, and 20 bases lay between the germline ends. CDR1 is MDHEN and CDR2 is SYDVKM in the germline V gene. The CDR3 sequence is CANTLSKQGNTEAFF. DNA for the CDR3: TGTGCCAACACATTATCTAAACAGGGAAACACTGAAGCTTTCTTT.

This sequence joins TRBV2 and TRBJ2-1, with D possibly matching TRBD1 (6 bases). CDR1 is SNHLY and CDR2 is FYNNEI in the germline V gene. Between the trimmed V and J ends, which lost 6 bases and 0 bases, there was a span of 12 bases. The CDR3 runs to 15 residues. CDR3 protein: CASRDTGSSYNEQFF. CDR3 sequence (DNA): TGTGCCAGCAGAGACACAGGGAGCTCCTACAATGAGCAGTTCTTC.

The chain links TRBV7-9 to TRBJ2-1; D not certain. V was clipped by 2 bases and J by 1 base, with 3 bases between them. The length of the CDR3 is 13 residues. Germline-derived CDR1 and CDR2 are SEHNR and FQNEAQ (reference sequence). In DNA, the CDR3 is TGTGCCAGCAGCTTACAGTCCTACAATGAGCAGTTCTTC. Translating gives CASSLQSYNEQFF.

CDR3 loop: CASTKSAADTQYF. DNA for the CDR3: TGTGCCAGCACCAAAAGCGCGGCAGATACGCAGTATTTT. The chain employs TRBV7-9 and TRBJ2-3, with D unresolved. The CDR3 spans 13 residues. Germline CDR1 reads SEHNR; CDR2 reads FQNEAQ (reference sequence). Between the trimmed V and J ends, which lost 7 bases and 4 bases, there was a span of 12 bases.

The J gene is TRBJ1-5, the V gene TRBV20-1, with D possibly matching TRBD1 (5 bases). The CDR3 is 13 amino acids. V was cut by 3 bases and J by 2 bases, with 8 bases left in between. Germline CDR1 and CDR2: DFQATT and SNEGSKA (reference sequence). DNA of the CDR3: TGCAGTGCTAGTTCGACAGGCAATCAGCCCCAGCATTTT. Amino acid sequence: CSASSTGNQPQHF.

This sequence joins TRBV10-3 and TRBJ2-1, with TRBD2 identical over 8 bases. Looked up from germline, CDR1 is ENHRY and CDR2 is SYGVKD. V dropped 4 bases and J dropped 9; count of bases not matched to a gene: 14. The CDR3 spans 16 residues. The chain's CDR3 is CAISGYGGGRDCEQFF. CDR3 nucleotides: TGTGCCATCAGTGGCTACGGCGGGGGGCGAGATTGTGAGCAGTTCTTC.

A single count supports this clone. The chain has TRBV24-1 and TRBJ1-2, with D possibly being TRBD1 (5 bases). This CDR3 is built from 16 residues. The germline V gene encodes CDR1 KGHDR and CDR2 SFDVKD. V lost 2 bases, J lost 2 bases, and 14 bases lay in between. The CDR3 DNA follows: TGTGCCACCAGTGATTCCTCCAGGGCATTCAACTATGGCTACACCTTC. It codes for CATSDSSRAFNYGYTF.

The chain combines TRBV5-1 with TRBJ2-1, with unresolved D. The CDR3 has 13 residues. The V end lost 0 bases, the J end lost 8 bases, and 9 bases lay between the germline ends. CDR1 is SGHRS, CDR2 YFSETQ, per germline. The CDR3 sequence is CASSLEVSDEQFF. The CDR3 bases are TGCGCCAGCAGCTTGGAAGTCAGCGATGAGCAGTTCTTC. Full variable domain (missing parts from reference TRBV5-1 and TRBJ2-1): KAGVTQTPRYLIKTRGQQVTLSCSPISGHRSVSWYQQTPGQGLQFLFEYFSETQRNKGNFPGRFSGRQFSNSRSEMNVSTLELGDSALYLCASSLEVSDEQFFGPGTRLTVL.

The rearrangement links TRBV5-6 to TRBJ1-5, with 7 bases lining up with TRBD1. V trimming: 4 bases; J trimming: 0 bases; junction bases outside the gene matches: 7. The germline V gene encodes CDR1 SGHDT and CDR2 YYEEEE. This CDR3 has 16 residues. CDR3 protein: CASSVRGTASNQPQHF. The CDR3 DNA follows: TGTGCCAGCAGCGTAAGGGGGACAGCTAGCAATCAGCCCCAGCATTTT.

The sample holds one count of this clone. Within the sample, other DNA sequences also encode this same CDR3. V usage is TRBV27 and J usage is TRBJ1-2; TRBD1 agrees at 9 bases. Germline V gene data show CDR1 as MNHEY and CDR2 as SMNVEV (reference sequence). The CDR3 is 13 residues long. The V segment lost 5 bases and the J segment 7 bases; nucleotides outside the gene matches: 5. CDR3 protein: CASSRQGEGGYTF. CDR3 sequence (DNA): TGTGCCAGCAGTCGACAGGGGGAAGGTGGCTACACCTTC.

The rearrangement uses TRBV7-2 and TRBJ1-2; 7 bases align to TRBD1. With 5 bases clipped from V and 4 bases from J, the junction kept 4 bases outside the gene matches. The length of the CDR3 is 13 residues. Germline V gives CDR1 SGHTA, CDR2 FQGNSA. CDR3 DNA: TGTGCCAGCAGCAAAACAGGGGCCTATGGCTACACCTTC. Translation: CASSKTGAYGYTF.

CDR3 sequence reads: CASSPGQGSYEQYF. The DNA of the CDR3 is TGTGCCAGCAGCCCGGGACAGGGGTCCTACGAGCAGTACTTC. The V gene is TRBV6-5, the J gene TRBJ2-7; 10 bases agree with TRBD1. Trimming took 6 bases from V and 1 from J; bases not matched to a gene: 3. Germline V gives CDR1 MNHEY, CDR2 SVGAGI. This CDR3 region has 14 residues.

The gene calls are TRBV28 and TRBJ2-1; the match to TRBD1 covers 11 bases. The CDR3 is made up of 16 amino acids. The trim removed 2 bases at V and 6 bases at J, leaving 6 bases unmatched. Germline-derived CDR1 and CDR2 are MDHEN and SYDVKM. The CDR3 bases are TGTGCCAGCAGTTTACCTGGACAGGGGGCCACCAATGAGCAGTTCTTC. Translating it yields CASSLPGQGATNEQFF.

J is TRBJ2-7 and V is TRBV5-1; TRBD1 aligns across 9 bases. V trimming: 1 base; J trimming: 5 bases; junction bases outside the gene matches: 7. There are 15 residues in the CDR3. Looked up from germline, CDR1 is SGHRS and CDR2 is YFSETQ. The CDR3 coding sequence is TGCGCCAGCAGCTTGTCGGGACAGGGCGGGGACGAGCAGTACTTC. Translating gives CASSLSGQGGDEQYF.